The T cell receptor beta chain described here comes from a study of blood T cell repertoires in COVID-19 (dated by TCRdb to 2018 to 2021). Study-wide context: Samples from collaborators originated in the United States, Italy and Spain and spanned both the acute and convalescent phases of COVID-19. The dataset comprised deeply sampled blood TCRbeta repertoires from subjects exposed to, actively infected with, or recovered from COVID-19. Samples came from the ongoing ImmuneRACE study (first 160 participants) plus 1,254 subjects from 6 global collaborators. Where available, HLA class I and class II types were obtained from metadata supplied by the sample provider rather than from assay-based typing. The prospective study material was composed of cDNA or gDNA derived from T cells, B-cell-depleted T cells, or PBMCs. Nearly every sample came with metadata listing a de-identified subject ID, COVID-19 status, age in years and sex. The repertoires were made available in a free public database intended to serve as a resource for research on the immune response to SARS-CoV-2.

Participants in the prospective study were enrolled through a virtual design, were aged roughly 18 to 100 years, and lived in roughly 24 United States geographic areas. To assign participants to cohorts, the prospective study relied on clinical history that participants themselves reported in a screening survey and a study questionnaire. For ImmuneRACE Cohort 3, a participant was defined as recovered based on two consecutive negative NP/OP PCR tests, clearance by a healthcare professional, or resolution of symptoms. Mobile phlebotomists in the prospective study collected whole blood, serum and a nasopharyngeal or oropharyngeal swab from every participant. Additional blood draws and questionnaires over an approximately 2-month period could optionally be provided by prospective study participants. Before DNA extraction, blood samples from the prospective study were shipped at room temperature or frozen.

TCRbeta CDR3 regions were amplified from genomic DNA by means of the immunoSEQ Assay, a bias-controlled multiplex PCR. For the original study's pipeline: The number of nucleated cells in each sample was estimated from the amplification of reference gene primers within the assay. To quantify the absolute abundance of each unique TCRbeta CDR3 rearrangement, sequence reads were collapsed and filtered. For each sample, productive Simpson clonality was calculated as the square root of Simpson's diversity index over productive rearrangements. TCRdb provides this immuneACCESS table in a form limited to in-frame rearrangements. Some clones are lacking; in checked studies, under half of them reflect an unresolved V gene, and why the rest are absent is not known. From that table come the V and J calls and clone size; the DNA was used to work out D and trimming. The sample records a few hundred thousand clones, around four fifths of which are singletons. 9.2% of the sample goes to the ten largest clones.

Comments on this clone: Its antigen is not yet known. No base-level quality is on record; no much larger clone is a single base apart.

Trimming removed 2 bases from V and 8 bases from J, leaving 7 bases between the germline ends. The CDR3 numbers 12 residues from cysteine through phenylalanine. Solely the CDR3 DNA is kept, with 36 bases framed from the first base. The germline V gene specifies SGDLS as CDR1 and YYNGEE as CDR2. The paper's findings and limits, for the study overall: Clinical and demographic metadata were provided uncurated, with the amount varying by source and participant.

Sequencing used PBMCs or T cells enriched from blood (not recorded which). Recombination linked TRBV9 to TRBJ1-4; the D gene assignment is ambiguous. This sequence originates from a man in his forties who had recovered from COVID-19. CDR3 sequence: CASSVTGEKLFF. The base sequence is TGTGCCAGCAGCGTTACGGGGGAAAAACTGTTTTTT.